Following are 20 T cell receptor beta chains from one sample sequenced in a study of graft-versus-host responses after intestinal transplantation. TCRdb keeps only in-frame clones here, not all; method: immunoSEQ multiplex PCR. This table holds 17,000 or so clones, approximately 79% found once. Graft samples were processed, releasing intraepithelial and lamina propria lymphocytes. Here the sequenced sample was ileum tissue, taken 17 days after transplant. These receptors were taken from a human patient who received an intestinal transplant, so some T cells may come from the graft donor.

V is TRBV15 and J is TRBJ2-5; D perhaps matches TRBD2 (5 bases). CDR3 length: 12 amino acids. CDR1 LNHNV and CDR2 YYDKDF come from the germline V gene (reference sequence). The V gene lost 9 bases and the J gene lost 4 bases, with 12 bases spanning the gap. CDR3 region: CATGRVRETQYF. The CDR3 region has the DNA TGTGCCACAGGGAGAGTCCGAGAGACCCAGTACTTC.

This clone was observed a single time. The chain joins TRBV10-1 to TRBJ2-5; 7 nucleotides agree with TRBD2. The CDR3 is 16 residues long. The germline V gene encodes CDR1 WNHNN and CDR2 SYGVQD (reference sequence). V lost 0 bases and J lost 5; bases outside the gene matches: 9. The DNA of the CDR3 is TGCGCCAGCAGTGAGTCGACTGGGGGGGGGAGGGAGACCCAGTACTTC. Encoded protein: CASSESTGGGRETQYF.

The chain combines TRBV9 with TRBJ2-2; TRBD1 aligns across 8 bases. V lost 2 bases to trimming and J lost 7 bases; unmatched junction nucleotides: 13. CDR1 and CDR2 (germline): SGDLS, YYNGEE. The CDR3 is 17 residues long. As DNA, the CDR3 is TGTGCCAGCAGCGTCAAGGTCGGCAGGGGGCGGGGCGGGGAGCTGTTTTTT. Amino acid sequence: CASSVKVGRGRGGELFF.

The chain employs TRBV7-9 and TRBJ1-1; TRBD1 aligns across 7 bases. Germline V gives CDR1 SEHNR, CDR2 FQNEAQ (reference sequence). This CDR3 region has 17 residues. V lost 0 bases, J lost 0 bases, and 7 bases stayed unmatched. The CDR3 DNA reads TGTGCCAGCAGCTTAGCCGACCGGGACAGCTTGAACACTGAAGCTTTCTTT. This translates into CASSLADRDSLNTEAFF.

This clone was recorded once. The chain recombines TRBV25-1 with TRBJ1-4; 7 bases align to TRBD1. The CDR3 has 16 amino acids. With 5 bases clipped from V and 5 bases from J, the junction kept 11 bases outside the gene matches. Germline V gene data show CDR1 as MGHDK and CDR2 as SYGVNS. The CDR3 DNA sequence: TGTGCCAGCAGTCCCCCCACGGGACAGACGAATGAAAAACTGTTTTTT. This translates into CASSPPTGQTNEKLFF.

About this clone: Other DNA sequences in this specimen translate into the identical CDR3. The CDR3 here is CASSPPDRGYTEAFF. The CDR3, as DNA: TGTGCCAGCTCACCACCCGACAGGGGGTACACTGAAGCTTTCTTT. The rearrangement links TRBV18 to TRBJ1-1, with 9 bases that match TRBD1. This CDR3 is built from 15 residues. Trimming at V came to 0 bases and at J to 3 bases, leaving 2 bases not matched to a gene. The germline V gene encodes CDR1 KGHSH and CDR2 LQKENI.

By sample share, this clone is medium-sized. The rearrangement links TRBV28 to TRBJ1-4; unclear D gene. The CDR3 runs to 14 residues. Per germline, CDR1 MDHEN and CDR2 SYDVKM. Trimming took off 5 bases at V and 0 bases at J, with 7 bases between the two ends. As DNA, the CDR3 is TGTGCCAGCAGTCTACAGCCAACTAATGAAAAACTGTTTTTT. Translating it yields CASSLQPTNEKLFF.

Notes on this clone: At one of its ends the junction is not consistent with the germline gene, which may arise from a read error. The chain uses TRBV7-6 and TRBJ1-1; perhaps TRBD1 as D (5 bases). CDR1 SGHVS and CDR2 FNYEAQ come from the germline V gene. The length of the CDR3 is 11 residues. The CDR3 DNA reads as TGTGCCAGCAGCTTAGGATGGGACTGGCTTTTT. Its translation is CASSLGWDWLF. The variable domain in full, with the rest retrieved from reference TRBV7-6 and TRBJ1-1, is GAGVSQSPRYKVTKRGQDVALRCDPISGHVSLYWYRQALGQGPEFLTYFNYEAQQDKSGLPNDRFSAERPEGSISTLTIQRTEQRDSAMYRCASSLGWDWLFGQGTRLTVV.

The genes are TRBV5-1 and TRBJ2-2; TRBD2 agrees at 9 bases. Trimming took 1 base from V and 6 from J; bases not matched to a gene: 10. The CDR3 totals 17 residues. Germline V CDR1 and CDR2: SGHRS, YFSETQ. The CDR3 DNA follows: TGCGCCAGCAGCTTGTGGCGGACTAGCGATTCGGCCGGGGAGCTGTTTTTT. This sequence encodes CASSLWRTSDSAGELFF. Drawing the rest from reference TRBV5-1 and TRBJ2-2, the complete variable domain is KAGVTQTPRYLIKTRGQQVTLSCSPISGHRSVSWYQQTPGQGLQFLFEYFSETQRNKGNFPGRFSGRQFSNSRSEMNVSTLELGDSALYLCASSLWRTSDSAGELFFGEGSRLTVL.

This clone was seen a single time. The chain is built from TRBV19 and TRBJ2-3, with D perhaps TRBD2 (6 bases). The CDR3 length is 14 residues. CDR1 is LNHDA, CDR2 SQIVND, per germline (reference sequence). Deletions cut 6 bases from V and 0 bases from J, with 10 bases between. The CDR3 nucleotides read TGTGCCAGTAGCGGCGGGATCAGCACAGATACGCAGTATTTT. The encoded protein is CASSGGISTDTQYF.

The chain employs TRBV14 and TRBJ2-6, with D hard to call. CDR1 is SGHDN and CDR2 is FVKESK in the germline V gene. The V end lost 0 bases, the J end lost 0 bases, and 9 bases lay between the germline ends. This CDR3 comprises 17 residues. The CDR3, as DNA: TGTGCCAGCAGCCAAGAGCGGTTCAGCTCTGGGGCCAACGTCCTGACTTTC. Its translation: CASSQERFSSGANVLTF.

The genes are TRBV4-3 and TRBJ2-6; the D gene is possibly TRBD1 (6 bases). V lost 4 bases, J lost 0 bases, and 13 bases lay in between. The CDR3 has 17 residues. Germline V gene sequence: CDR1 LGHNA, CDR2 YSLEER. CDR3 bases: TGCGCCAGCAGCCTGACAGGTGAAAACTCTGGGGCCAACGTCCTGACTTTC. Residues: CASSLTGENSGANVLTF.

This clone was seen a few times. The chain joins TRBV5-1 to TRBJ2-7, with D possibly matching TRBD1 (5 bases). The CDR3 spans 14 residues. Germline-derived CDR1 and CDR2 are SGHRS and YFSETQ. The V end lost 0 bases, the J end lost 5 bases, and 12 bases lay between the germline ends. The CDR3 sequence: CASSLAVGVHEQYF. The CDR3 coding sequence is TGCGCCAGCAGCTTGGCCGTAGGGGTCCACGAGCAGTACTTC.

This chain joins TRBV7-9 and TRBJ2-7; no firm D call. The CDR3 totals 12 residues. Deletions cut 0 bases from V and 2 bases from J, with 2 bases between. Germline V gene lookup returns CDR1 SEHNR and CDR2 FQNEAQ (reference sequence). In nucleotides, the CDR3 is TGTGCCAGCAGCTTAGCGGCCTACGAGCAGTACTTC. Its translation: CASSLAAYEQYF.

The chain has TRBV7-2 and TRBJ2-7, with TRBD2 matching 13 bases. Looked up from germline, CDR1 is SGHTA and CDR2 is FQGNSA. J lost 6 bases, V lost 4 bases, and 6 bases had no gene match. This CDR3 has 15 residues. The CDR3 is CASSSSLAGGGEQYF. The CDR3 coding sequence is TGTGCCAGCAGCTCTTCACTAGCGGGAGGGGGCGAGCAGTACTTC. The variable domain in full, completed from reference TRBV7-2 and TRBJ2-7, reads GAGVSQSPSNKVTEKGKDVELRCDPISGHTALYWYRQSLGQGLEFLIYFQGNSAPDKSGLPSDRFSAERTGGSVSTLTIQRTQQEDSAVYLCASSSSLAGGGEQYFGPGTRLTVT.

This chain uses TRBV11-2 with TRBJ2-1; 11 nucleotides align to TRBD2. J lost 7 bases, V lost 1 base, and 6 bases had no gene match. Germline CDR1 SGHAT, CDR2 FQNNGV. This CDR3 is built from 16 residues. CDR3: CASSLVVTSGSNEQFF. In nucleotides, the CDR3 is TGTGCCAGCAGCTTAGTAGTAACTAGCGGGAGTAATGAGCAGTTCTTC.

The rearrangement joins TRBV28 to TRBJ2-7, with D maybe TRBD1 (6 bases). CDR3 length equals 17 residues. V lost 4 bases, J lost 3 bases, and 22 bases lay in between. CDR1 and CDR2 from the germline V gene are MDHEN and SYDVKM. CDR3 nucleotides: TGTGCCAGCAGTTCCAGTCGAACAGGGCCCATCGACTACGAGCAGTACTTC. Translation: CASSSSRTGPIDYEQYF.

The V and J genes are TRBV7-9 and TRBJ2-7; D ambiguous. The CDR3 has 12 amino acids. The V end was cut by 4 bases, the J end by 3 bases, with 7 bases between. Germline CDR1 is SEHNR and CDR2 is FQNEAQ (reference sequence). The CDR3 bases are TGTGCCAGCAGCTCGACGCTCTACGAGCAGTACTTC. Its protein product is CASSSTLYEQYF.

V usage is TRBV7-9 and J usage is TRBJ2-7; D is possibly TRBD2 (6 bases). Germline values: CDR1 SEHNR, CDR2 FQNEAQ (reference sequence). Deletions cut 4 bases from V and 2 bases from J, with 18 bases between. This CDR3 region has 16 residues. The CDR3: CASSWTTAGFTYEQYF. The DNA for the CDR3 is TGTGCCAGCAGCTGGACGACGGCGGGGTTTACCTACGAGCAGTACTTC.

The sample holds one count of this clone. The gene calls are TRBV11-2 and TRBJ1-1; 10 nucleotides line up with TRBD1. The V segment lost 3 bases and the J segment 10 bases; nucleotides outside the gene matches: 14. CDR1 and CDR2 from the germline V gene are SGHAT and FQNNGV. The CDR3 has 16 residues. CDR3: CASSLDRQGAYRGAFF. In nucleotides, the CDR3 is TGTGCCAGCAGCTTGGATCGACAGGGGGCTTATCGGGGAGCTTTCTTT.